The rows below give T cell receptor beta chains drawn from one sample of a study of blood T cell repertoires in COVID-19. The table came from immunoSEQ multiplex PCR; TCRdb's copy has only in-frame clones and leaves some out. Of around 200,000 clones listed, around 90% were seen once; the top ten hold approximately 2.7%. Source material: PBMCs or T cells enriched from blood (not recorded which). The receptors come from a woman aged 25 to 45 who had recovered from COVID-19. Each CDR3 is given with its conserved first and last residue. A D gene is named only where the DNA matches it firmly. A row's size may be missing; if present it is once, few, many or a size class.

>15|NA|TRBV10-3|TRBJ1-1|NA
CAISLLGHEQDEAFF
TGTGCCATCAGTCTCCTTGGTCACGAACAGGATGAAGCTTTCTTT
>16|NA|TRBV5-1|TRBJ2-5|TRBD2
CASSLRPAGSQETQYF
TGCGCCAGCAGCTTGAGGCCAGCGGGGAGCCAAGAGACCCAGTACTTC
>16|NA|TRBV5-6|TRBJ1-1|NA
CASSLGTGAGGAEAFF
TGTGCCAGCAGCTTGGGAACCGGGGCTGGGGGGGCTGAAGCTTTCTTT
>15|many|TRBV7-2|TRBJ1-2|NA
CASSSRQSSNYGYTF
TGTGCCAGCAGCTCCCGACAGTCCAGTAACTATGGCTACACCTTC
>17|NA|TRBV7-2|TRBJ1-1|NA
CASSGEEISAVYTEAFF
TGTGCCAGCAGCGGGGAGGAAATCTCGGCAGTATACACTGAAGCTTTCTTT
>15|NA|TRBV6-5|TRBJ2-3|NA
CASSYGGAGTDTQYF
TGTGCCAGCAGTTACGGGGGGGCGGGCACAGATACGCAGTATTTT
>15|NA|TRBV7-7|TRBJ2-1|TRBD2
CASSLTGGPANEQFF
TGTGCCAGCAGCTTAACGGGGGGGCCTGCCAATGAGCAGTTCTTC
>15|NA|TRBV4-1|TRBJ2-1|TRBD2
CASKMTSGGPGEQFF
TGCGCCAGCAAAATGACTAGCGGGGGGCCGGGTGAGCAGTTCTTC
>14|NA|TRBV10-3|TRBJ1-2|TRBD1
CAISSDRVSLGYTF
TGTGCCATCAGTTCGGACAGGGTCTCTTTAGGCTACACCTTC
>15|few|TRBV6-4|TRBJ2-3|TRBD2
CASSTEAGSKDTQYF
TGTGCCAGCAGTACCGAAGCGGGGTCTAAAGATACGCAGTATTTT
>15|once|TRBV27|TRBJ1-6|NA
CASSSGRGGYSPLHF
TGTGCCAGCAGTTCCGGGAGGGGGGGGTATTCACCCCTCCACTTT
>14|once|TRBV9|TRBJ1-6|TRBD1
CASSLGQKNSPLHF
TGTGCCAGCAGCCTGGGACAGAAAAATTCACCCCTCCACTTT
>15|once|TRBV4-2|TRBJ1-2|NA
CASSPGQIEDYGYTF
TGTGCCAGCAGCCCCGGACAGATAGAAGACTATGGCTACACCTTC
>15|NA|TRBV7-9|TRBJ2-3|TRBD1
CASSSRQGATDTQYF
TGTGCCAGCAGTTCTCGACAGGGGGCCACAGATACGCAGTATTTT
>18|NA|TRBV19|TRBJ1-5|TRBD1
CASSIPVWGTGGTQPQHF
TGTGCCAGTAGTATACCAGTCTGGGGGACAGGGGGCACTCAGCCCCAGCATTTT
>16|NA|TRBV11-2|TRBJ2-2|NA
CASSLVSGTPYGELFF
TGTGCCAGCAGCTTAGTTTCCGGGACTCCTTATGGGGAGCTGTTTTTT
>16|NA|TRBV6-4|TRBJ2-1|TRBD2
CASSGEGTGGPEEQFF
TGTGCCAGCAGTGGTGAGGGGACGGGGGGGCCTGAGGAGCAGTTCTTC
>16|NA|TRBV14|TRBJ1-6|NA
CASSPLGSSYNSPLHF
TGTGCCAGCAGCCCACTAGGGAGCTCCTATAATTCACCCCTCCACTTT
>13|NA|TRBV5-4|TRBJ1-1|NA
CASNRDMNTEAFF
TGTGCCAGTAACCGGGACATGAACACTGAAGCTTTCTTT
>13|once|TRBV15|TRBJ1-2|TRBD1
CATGTGGPNGYTF
TGTGCCACCGGGACAGGGGGCCCTAATGGCTACACCTTC
>17|NA|TRBV4-2|TRBJ1-1|NA
CASSQRGEGEMNTEAFF
TGTGCCAGCAGCCAGAGGGGGGAGGGAGAAATGAACACTGAAGCTTTCTTT
>15|NA|TRBV3-1/TRBV3-2|TRBJ1-4|NA
CASSPRQFLPEKLFF
TGTGCCAGCAGCCCTCGACAGTTCCTCCCCGAAAAACTGTTTTTT
>15|NA|TRBV9|TRBJ2-2|NA
CASSVGHTNTGELFF
TGTGCCAGCAGCGTAGGACACACGAACACCGGGGAGCTGTTTTTT
>18|few|TRBV3-1/TRBV3-2|TRBJ1-6|TRBD1
CASSQAKGLGQANSPLHF
TGTGCCAGCAGCCAAGCGAAGGGTCTGGGACAGGCAAATTCACCCCTCCACTTT
>15|NA|TRBV9|TRBJ1-2|TRBD1
CASSTQGGQGYGYTF
TGTGCCAGCAGCACACAAGGGGGACAGGGATATGGCTACACCTTC
>14|once|TRBV7-2|TRBJ1-3|NA
CASSMLSSGNTIYF
TGTGCCAGCAGCATGTTGAGTTCTGGAAACACCATATATTTT
>20|NA|TRBV3-1/TRBV3-2|TRBJ1-6|TRBD1
CARTGGATGGRQLYNSPLHF
TGCGCCCGCACCGGGGGGGCCACAGGGGGCCGACAACTCTATAATTCACCCCTCCACTTT
>14|NA|TRBV7-3|TRBJ2-5|NA
CASSPGHRQETQYF
TGTGCCAGCAGTCCAGGACACCGTCAAGAGACCCAGTACTTC
>14|NA|TRBV5-1|TRBJ1-2|TRBD1
CASSDRGFWYGYTF
TGCGCCAGCAGTGACAGGGGATTTTGGTATGGCTACACCTTC
>14|NA|TRBV2|TRBJ1-1|NA
CASSEALLRGEAFF
TGTGCCAGCAGTGAAGCGCTTCTGAGGGGGGAAGCTTTCTTT
>10|NA|TRBV28|TRBJ2-1|NA
CASGQNEQFF
TGTGCCAGCGGGCAAAATGAGCAGTTCTTC
>15|NA|TRBV28|TRBJ2-2|NA
CASSSGQGDTGELFF
TGTGCCAGCAGCAGCGGGCAGGGAGACACCGGGGAGCTGTTTTTT
>15|NA|TRBV24-1|TRBJ2-1|TRBD2
CATSDRTSSYNEQFF
TGTGCCACCAGTGATAGGACTAGCTCCTATAATGAGCAGTTCTTC
>14|NA|TRBV4-2|TRBJ1-5|TRBD1
CASSHDRGNQPQHF
TGTGCCAGCAGTCACGACAGGGGTAATCAGCCCCAGCATTTT
>12|NA|TRBV6-2/TRBV6-3|TRBJ1-1|NA
CASSHAGTEAFF
TGTGCCAGCAGCCACGCGGGGACTGAAGCTTTCTTT
>14|once|TRBV29-1|TRBJ1-6|TRBD1
CSVLTGGYNSPLHF
TGCAGCGTCCTGACAGGGGGCTATAATTCACCCCTCCACTTT
>21|few|TRBV27|TRBJ1-4|TRBD1
CASSSLTLTGTGRWKLEKLFF
TGTGCCAGCAGTTCGCTCACCCTAACGGGGACAGGGAGGTGGAAGTTAGAAAAACTGTTTTTT
>13|NA|TRBV29-1|TRBJ1-1|NA
CSVARRMNTEAFF
TGCAGCGTTGCTAGGAGAATGAACACTGAAGCTTTCTTT
>12|NA|TRBV2|TRBJ1-2|NA
CASRGTQNGYTF
TGTGCCAGCAGGGGGACACAGAATGGCTACACCTTC
>18|NA|TRBV19|TRBJ2-5|TRBD2
CASSIAGPSGPSQETQYF
TGTGCCAGTAGTATAGCGGGTCCTAGCGGGCCTTCTCAAGAGACCCAGTACTTC
>12|once|TRBV18|TRBJ1-1|NA
CASFQGGTEAFF
TGTGCCAGCTTTCAGGGAGGCACTGAAGCTTTCTTT
>13|NA|TRBV29-1|TRBJ1-1|TRBD1
CSVAGTGDLEAFF
TGCAGCGTTGCCGGGACAGGGGACTTGGAAGCTTTCTTT
>14|NA|TRBV15|TRBJ2-1|NA
CATSRERWGDEQFF
TGTGCCACCAGCAGAGAAAGATGGGGGGATGAGCAGTTCTTC
>14|few|TRBV6-2/TRBV6-3|TRBJ2-2|NA
CASSVITNTGELFF
TGTGCCAGCAGCGTGATAACTAACACCGGGGAGCTGTTTTTT
>13|NA|TRBV19|TRBJ2-4|TRBD1
CASKDRPGHIQYF
TGTGCCAGTAAGGACAGGCCGGGTCACATTCAGTACTTC
>13|NA|TRBV5-1|TRBJ2-7|NA
CASSLAGFYEQYF
TGCGCCAGCAGCTTGGCGGGATTTTACGAGCAGTACTTC
>16|NA|TRBV6-1|TRBJ1-2|NA
CASSEQALTANYGYTF
TGTGCCAGCAGTGAACAAGCGCTGACAGCTAACTATGGCTACACCTTC
>16|few|TRBV10-3|TRBJ1-1|TRBD1
CAIGDRGTGLNTEAFF
TGTGCCATCGGAGACAGGGGCACAGGCTTGAACACTGAAGCTTTCTTT
>13|NA|TRBV6-5|TRBJ1-4|TRBD1
CASSRDSNEKLFF
TGTGCCAGCAGTCGGGACAGCAATGAAAAACTGTTTTTT
>17|NA|TRBV14|TRBJ2-1|TRBD2
CASSQPLAGSSYNEQFF
TGTGCCAGCAGCCAACCACTAGCGGGGAGCTCCTACAATGAGCAGTTCTTC